The sequence of this T cell receptor (beta chain) was determined in a study of glioma-infiltrating T cells after dendritic cell vaccination. A word on this clone: Its antigen is still unknown.

CDR3 length equals 15 residues. V lost 6 bases and J lost 3; bases outside the gene matches: 5. Per germline, CDR1 MDHEN and CDR2 SYDVKM. Time point specified: after dendritic cell vaccination, including at tumor progression/relapse. Only patients with spare fresh-frozen tumor and over two years of follow-up were included. Before vaccination, two weeks after the third vaccination, and at progression, PBMC were collected. This table comes from immunoSEQ multiplex PCR, and its TCRdb copy is limited to in-frame clones, with some not included. The table lists tens of thousands of clones, around 84% of them singletons, with about 8.5% in the top ten. Findings and limits, study-wide: Complete blood and tumor specimen sets were limited to few patients.

This receptor was identified in a human donor with glioblastoma. The rearrangement uses TRBV28 and TRBJ2-1; TRBD2 aligns across 10 bases. This sample comprised blood, obtained after dendritic cell vaccination. The CDR3 sequence is CASSPRTSGYNEQFF. CDR3 DNA: TGTGCCAGCAGCCCCAGGACTAGCGGCTACAATGAGCAGTTCTTC. Filled out from reference TRBV28 and TRBJ2-1, the complete variable domain reads DVKVTQSSRYLVKRTGEKVFLECVQDMDHENMFWYRQDPGLGLRLIYFSYDVKMKEKGDIPEGYSVSREKKERFSLILESASTNQTSMYLCASSPRTSGYNEQFFGPGTRLTVL.